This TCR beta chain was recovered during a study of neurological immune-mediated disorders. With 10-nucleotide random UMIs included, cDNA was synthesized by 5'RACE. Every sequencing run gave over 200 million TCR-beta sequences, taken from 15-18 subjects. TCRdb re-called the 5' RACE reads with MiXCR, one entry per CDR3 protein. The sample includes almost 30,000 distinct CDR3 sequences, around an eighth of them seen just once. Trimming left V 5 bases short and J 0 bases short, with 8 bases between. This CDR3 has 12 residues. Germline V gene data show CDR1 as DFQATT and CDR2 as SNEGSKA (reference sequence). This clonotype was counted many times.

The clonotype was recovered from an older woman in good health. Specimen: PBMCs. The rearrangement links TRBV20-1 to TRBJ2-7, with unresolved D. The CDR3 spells CSAGDSSYEQYF. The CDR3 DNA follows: TGCAGTGCTGGGGATAGCTCCTACGAGCAGTACTTC.